This T cell receptor beta chain comes out of a study of cytomegalovirus exposure and HLA in healthy donors. Study-wide context: A later analysis reported the same platform for the 100 to 150 validation repertoires and the approximately 670 first-cohort repertoires.

TCRdb keeps only in-frame clones here, not all; method: immunoSEQ multiplex PCR. The sample carries 250,000 to 300,000 clones, approximately 83% recorded once. As for this clone: Its cognate antigen is unknown.

Findings and limits, study-wide: The study found most TCR sequences rare, yet found some public TCRs in many donors. Cytomegalovirus association was listed for 150 or so TCR beta chains.

The TCR comes from a woman aged 18-29 years in good health and CMV-seronegative. Input material: PBMCs.

The CDR3 region is CASSPLGQGAYEQYF. The DNA of the CDR3 is TGTGCCAGCAGTCCCCTGGGACAGGGGGCCTACGAGCAGTACTTC. The V gene is TRBV5-6, the J gene TRBJ2-7; TRBD1 matches 11 bases. The germline gives CDR1 SGHDT, CDR2 YYEEEE. Trimming cost V 5 bases and J 2 bases; bases outside gene matches: 6. The CDR3 has 15 amino acids.